These 32 T cell receptor beta chains were sequenced from one sample in a study of identical twins. TCRdb redid the calling of the 5' RACE reads with MiXCR, one entry per CDR3 protein. The sample has about 660,000 distinct CDR3 sequences, about 9.4% seen once; the top ten hold approximately 0.96%. These data were also filed under a second study, of yellow fever vaccine responses in identical twins.

The sequenced sample was PBMCs. The receptors here all came from a woman younger than 30 in good health.

At least ten counts were recorded for this clonotype. The chain links TRBV4-3 to TRBJ2-3, with 9 bases identical to TRBD2. V lost 0 bases and J lost 2; bases outside the gene matches: 6. The CDR3 sequence is 17 residues long. CDR1 LGHNA and CDR2 YSLEER come from the germline V gene. CDR3 residues: CASSQDRLADNTDTQYF. The CDR3 coding sequence is TGCGCCAGCAGCCAAGATCGACTAGCGGATAACACAGATACGCAGTATTTT.

This clonotype was seen a handful of times. J is TRBJ2-3 and V is TRBV11-2; D is tentatively TRBD1 or TRBD2 (5 bases each). V lost 5 bases to trimming and J lost 6 bases, with 18 bases between them. Per germline, CDR1 SGHAT and CDR2 FQNNGV. The CDR3 has 15 residues. The CDR3 DNA follows: TGTGCCAGCAGCCCACCGGGGCCCCTCGGGGATACGCAGTATTTT. It is translated as CASSPPGPLGDTQYF.

The table lists this clonotype with many counts. Relative to the germline gene, one junction end is altered; a read error may explain this. The V gene is TRBV5-1, the J gene TRBJ2-2; D unclear. The V gene's germline CDR1 is SGHRS and CDR2 YFSETQ. This CDR3 comprises 15 residues. DNA for the CDR3: TGTGCCAGCAGTTTAGGGCAGACAAACACCGGGGAGCTGTTTTTT. As protein: CASSLGQTNTGELFF.

CDR3 DNA sequence: TGTGCCAGTAAGGACAGGCCTTACAATGAGCAGTTCTTC. Translated: CASKDRPYNEQFF. V and J are TRBV27 and TRBJ2-1; 7 positions match TRBD1. CDR3 length equals 13 residues. Trimming cost V 9 bases and J 4 bases; bases outside gene matches: 6. CDR1 is MNHEY, CDR2 SMNVEV, per germline (reference sequence).

V and J are TRBV6-1 and TRBJ1-2; a weak D match, TRBD1 (5 bases). CDR1 is MNHNS, CDR2 SASEGT, per germline. Trimming stripped 7 bases from V and 3 bases from J, with 18 bases between. This CDR3 is 15 amino acids long. The CDR3 sequence is CASTGAGSTHYGYTF. The DNA of the CDR3 is TGTGCCAGCACTGGGGCAGGATCTACTCACTATGGCTACACCTTC.

V is TRBV4-2 and J is TRBJ2-1, with D unclear. Germline CDR1 LGHNA, CDR2 YNFKEQ. This CDR3 has 14 residues. The ends were cut back, 4 bases at V and 12 bases at J, with 19 bases in the middle. CDR3 sequence reads: CASSPSNAFEGQFF. CDR3 in DNA: TGTGCCAGCAGCCCCAGTAATGCCTTTGAAGGGCAGTTCTTC.

This clonotype occurred a few times. The chain combines TRBV12-3 or TRBV12-4 with TRBJ2-1, with 16 positions matching TRBD2. V was pared by 1 base and J by 5 bases, with 5 bases of the junction left unmatched. The CDR3 contains 18 residues. The CDR3: CASSLGKGTSGRDNEQFF. The CDR3 DNA reads as TGTGCCAGCAGTTTAGGGAAAGGGACTAGCGGGAGGGACAATGAGCAGTTCTTC.

The gene calls are TRBV28 and TRBJ1-2; maybe TRBD1 (6 bases). CDR1 is MDHEN and CDR2 is SYDVKM in the germline V gene. Trimming took off 2 bases at V and 9 bases at J, with 10 bases between the two ends. This CDR3 is 12 amino acids long. The DNA of the CDR3 is TGTGCCAGCAGTTTACAGGGGAGTAGCTACACCTTC. It specifies CASSLQGSSYTF.

This clonotype was seen once. The CDR3 DNA reads as TGTGCCAGCAGCTCAAGGGGGGGGAACACAGATACGCAGTATTTT. Translated, it gives CASSSRGGNTDTQYF. The chain couples TRBV7-9 to TRBJ2-3; maybe TRBD2 (7 bases). The CDR3 is made up of 15 amino acids. In germline, CDR1 is SEHNR, CDR2 FQNEAQ (reference sequence). The V end was cut by 4 bases, the J end by 2 bases, with 13 bases between. The full variable domain, its missing parts supplied by reference TRBV7-9 and TRBJ2-3, is DTGVSQNPRHKITKRGQNVTFRCDPISEHNRLYWYRQTLGQGPEFLTYFQNEAQLEKSRLLSDRFSAERPKGSFSTLEIQRTEQGDSAMYLCASSSRGGNTDTQYFGPGTRLTVL.

The chain has TRBV20-1 and TRBJ2-7, with D perhaps TRBD1 or TRBD2 (5 bases each). CDR1 and CDR2 from the germline V gene are DFQATT and SNEGSKA (reference sequence). Trimming removed 6 bases from V and 6 bases from J, with 15 bases in between. CDR3 length: 12 amino acids. The CDR3 DNA reads as TGCAGTGCCCCGGGACCGTATCGCGAGCAGTACTTC. Translation: CSAPGPYREQYF.

The rearrangement uses TRBV7-9 and TRBJ2-1; TRBD1 agrees at 10 bases. The J segment lost 7 bases and the V segment lost 4 bases, leaving 7 bases of the junction unmatched. The germline CDR1 and CDR2 sequences are SEHNR and FQNEAQ (reference sequence). This CDR3 has 15 residues. DNA for the CDR3: TGTGCCAGCAGCTACCCGGGACAGGGGATGAATGAGCAGTTCTTC. Its translation: CASSYPGQGMNEQFF.

This chain links TRBV11-3 with TRBJ1-1; unclear D gene. The ends were cut back, 5 bases at V and 3 bases at J, with 10 bases in the middle. The CDR3 is 13 amino acids. The germline gives CDR1 SGHNT, CDR2 YENEEA. The CDR3 nucleotides read TGTGCCAGCAGCCAAGGAGGACACACTGAAGCTTTCTTT. Amino acids: CASSQGGHTEAFF.

This clonotype was observed a single time. One base away lies a much larger clone, so this may be a sequencing read error. The CDR3 spells CSARQGGRIYNEQFF. CDR3 DNA sequence: TGCAGTGCTAGACAGGGGGGACGTATCTACAATGAGCAGTTCTTC. The J gene is TRBJ2-1, the V gene TRBV20-1; the D gene is possibly TRBD1 (7 bases). The CDR3 has 15 amino acids. The germline CDR1 and CDR2 sequences are DFQATT and SNEGSKA (reference sequence). V gave up 2 bases and J gave up 3 bases, with 14 bases separating them.

The table lists this clonotype with a few counts. The chain uses TRBV12-3 or TRBV12-4 and TRBJ1-1, with D uncertain. With 8 bases removed from V and 1 base from J, the gap between germline ends came to 11 bases. The CDR3 contains 13 residues. CDR3 in DNA: TGTGCCAGCTACGAGGCAGCGAACACTGAAGCTTTCTTT. Translated, it gives CASYEAANTEAFF.

The chain has TRBV12-3 or TRBV12-4 and TRBJ2-7; a possible D gene is TRBD1 (5 bases). V was clipped by 2 bases and J by 3 bases, with 11 bases between them. The CDR3 totals 14 residues. For the CDR3, the DNA is TGTGCCAGCAGTTTACGACAGATTGTCTACGAGCAGTACTTC. Protein: CASSLRQIVYEQYF.

The chain has TRBV18 and TRBJ2-5, with 7 positions matching TRBD1. Looked up from germline, CDR1 is KGHSH and CDR2 is LQKENI. There are 13 residues in the CDR3. Trimming took 5 bases from V and 4 from J; bases not matched to a gene: 4. CDR3 residues: CASSANRGETQYF. The CDR3 region has the DNA TGTGCCAGCTCAGCTAACAGGGGAGAGACCCAGTACTTC.

This clonotype was counted between two and nine times. The rearrangement joins TRBV5-1 to TRBJ2-1, with TRBD2 identical over 9 bases. This CDR3 is built from 15 residues. V dropped 6 bases and J dropped 6; count of bases not matched to a gene: 10. Germline loops: CDR1 SGHRS, CDR2 YFSETQ. The CDR3 DNA sequence: TGCGCCAGCACGGTCGGCGCGGGAGGGCTCAATGAGCAGTTCTTC. Its translation is CASTVGAGGLNEQFF.

This chain links TRBV11-2 with TRBJ2-1; TRBD2 matches at 9 bases. The length of the CDR3 is 18 residues. V gave up 2 bases and J gave up 6 bases; unmatched junction bases: 14. Germline loops: CDR1 SGHAT, CDR2 FQNNGV. The CDR3 reads CASSLTLLAGWLVNEQFF. In DNA, the CDR3 is TGTGCCAGCAGCTTAACCCTCCTAGCGGGATGGTTAGTCAATGAGCAGTTCTTC.

This clonotype was observed a few times. The chain recombines TRBV6-5 with TRBJ2-3; 7 bases map to TRBD2. Germline lookup yields CDR1 MNHEY and CDR2 SVGAGI. J gave up 0 bases and V 0 bases, and 3 bases lay outside the gene matches. CDR3 size: 16 residues. The DNA for the CDR3 is TGTGCCAGCAGTTACTCCGGACTAGGGAGCACAGATACGCAGTATTTT. This sequence encodes CASSYSGLGSTDTQYF.

This clonotype was counted ten times or more. This chain connects TRBV4-3 to TRBJ2-7; 12 bases map to TRBD2. The length of the CDR3 is 16 residues. Looked up from germline, CDR1 is LGHNA and CDR2 is YSLEER. With V trimmed by 0 bases and J by 5 bases, 5 bases remained unmatched. The CDR3 loop reads CASSQDLLAGGNEQYF. CDR3 sequence (DNA): TGCGCCAGCAGCCAAGATCTACTAGCGGGAGGAAACGAGCAGTACTTC.

This chain links TRBV7-9 with TRBJ2-5; 8 nucleotides line up with TRBD1. With 5 bases clipped from V and 5 bases from J, the junction kept 10 bases outside the gene matches. The CDR3 is 15 residues long. From germline, CDR1 is SEHNR and CDR2 FQNEAQ (reference sequence). The CDR3 DNA reads TGTGCCAGCAGCCCCCCAGGGGGCGTCTGGGAGACCCAGTACTTC. Translation gives CASSPPGGVWETQYF.

The V and J genes are TRBV20-1 and TRBJ2-1; D is unclear. Germline V gene lookup returns CDR1 DFQATT and CDR2 SNEGSKA (reference sequence). There are 15 residues in the CDR3. Trimming cost V 3 bases and J 4 bases, with 16 bases left between them. The CDR3 here is CSARPYVTPYNEQFF. CDR3 sequence (DNA): TGCAGTGCTAGGCCCTATGTAACCCCGTACAATGAGCAGTTCTTC.

J is TRBJ2-5 and V is TRBV12-3 or TRBV12-4; D might be TRBD2 (6 bases). The CDR3 runs to 15 residues. Trimming stripped 3 bases from V and 0 bases from J, with 11 bases between. The CDR3 sequence: CASSLLRGNQETQYF. DNA for the CDR3: TGTGCCAGCAGTTTGTTGCGGGGAAACCAAGAGACCCAGTACTTC.

This clonotype has just a few counts. This rearrangement joins TRBV28 to TRBJ1-2; D call uncertain. This CDR3 is 14 amino acids long. V was pared by 7 bases and J by 0 bases, with 12 bases between. Germline-derived CDR1 and CDR2 are MDHEN and SYDVKM. As DNA, the CDR3 is TGTGCCAGCATCCGTCGTTCATCTAACTATGGCTACACCTTC. This sequence encodes CASIRRSSNYGYTF.

V gene TRBV6-5 combines with J gene TRBJ2-5, with D possibly being TRBD1 or TRBD2 (5 bases each). The V end lost 1 base, the J end lost 2 bases, and 8 bases lay between the germline ends. Germline V lookup: CDR1 MNHEY, CDR2 SVGAGI. The CDR3 runs 14 residues. DNA for the CDR3: TGTGCCAGCAGTTACTTGGGGGAACAAGAGACCCAGTACTTC. Amino acid sequence: CASSYLGEQETQYF.

This clonotype appeared many times. The rearrangement joins TRBV5-1 to TRBJ2-5, with TRBD2 matching over 7 bases. The CDR3 runs 16 residues. V lost 0 bases and J lost 7; bases outside the gene matches: 12. CDR1 is SGHRS and CDR2 is YFSETQ in the germline V gene. This CDR3 is CASSLGAGDDLRTQYF. DNA of the CDR3: TGCGCCAGCAGCTTGGGGGCGGGGGACGACCTCCGGACCCAGTACTTC.

This clonotype was observed a handful of times. The J gene is TRBJ1-1, the V gene TRBV6-2 or TRBV6-3; 7 bases align to TRBD1. The germline gives CDR1 MNHEY, CDR2 SVGEGT. The CDR3 length is 16 residues. J was trimmed by 0 bases and V by 2 bases; bases with no gene match: 6. The CDR3 DNA sequence: TGTGCCAGCAGTTACCCTAGGACAGGAGTGAACACTGAAGCTTTCTTT. Translation gives CASSYPRTGVNTEAFF.

This clonotype was recorded many times. The chain combines TRBV6-5 with TRBJ1-5, with no clear D. Trimming shortened V by 0 bases and J by 3 bases, and 3 bases separated the two germline ends. CDR1 is MNHEY, CDR2 SVGAGI, per germline. The CDR3 is made up of 13 amino acids. The CDR3 protein is CASSYSNNQPQHF. The CDR3 bases are TGTGCCAGCAGTTACTCCAACAATCAGCCCCAGCATTTT.

In this sample, this clonotype turned up a few times. The rearrangement links TRBV4-3 to TRBJ2-7; 9 nucleotides match TRBD2. V shed 1 base, J shed 3 bases, and the junction held 4 bases outside the gene matches. The CDR3 totals 15 residues. Germline V gene data show CDR1 as LGHNA and CDR2 as YSLEER. The CDR3: CASSQGTSAYYEQYF. CDR3 nucleotides: TGCGCCAGCAGCCAAGGGACTAGCGCCTACTACGAGCAGTACTTC.

This clonotype was picked up a small number of times. This chain connects TRBV27 to TRBJ2-7; 7 nucleotides agree with TRBD1. V dropped 4 bases and J dropped 2; count of bases not matched to a gene: 8. This CDR3 has 15 residues. In germline, CDR1 is MNHEY, CDR2 SMNVEV (reference sequence). Here the CDR3 DNA reads TGTGCCAGCAGTTCAGTTGGGGACAGAACCTACGAGCAGTACTTC. As protein: CASSSVGDRTYEQYF.

CDR3 in amino acids: CASGLGGVNEQFF. CDR3 sequence (DNA): TGTGCCAGTGGCTTGGGAGGGGTCAATGAGCAGTTCTTC. The rearrangement links TRBV24-1 to TRBJ2-1; 7 bases map to TRBD2. Germline V gene sequence: CDR1 KGHDR, CDR2 SFDVKD. J lost 6 bases, V lost 11 bases, and 9 bases had no gene match. The length of the CDR3 is 13 residues.

This clonotype was observed many times. The CDR3 loop reads CASSLTSKYNEQFF. DNA for the CDR3: TGCGCCAGCAGCCTGACTAGCAAATACAATGAGCAGTTCTTC. This chain uses TRBV5-1 with TRBJ2-1, with 7 bases fitting TRBD2. Trimming removed 4 bases from V and 4 bases from J; junction bases left unmatched: 5. CDR1 and CDR2 (germline): SGHRS, YFSETQ. This CDR3 has 14 amino acids. Supplemented by reference TRBV5-1 and TRBJ2-1, the full variable domain reads KAGVTQTPRYLIKTRGQQVTLSCSPISGHRSVSWYQQTPGQGLQFLFEYFSETQRNKGNFPGRFSGRQFSNSRSEMNVSTLELGDSALYLCASSLTSKYNEQFFGPGTRLTVL.